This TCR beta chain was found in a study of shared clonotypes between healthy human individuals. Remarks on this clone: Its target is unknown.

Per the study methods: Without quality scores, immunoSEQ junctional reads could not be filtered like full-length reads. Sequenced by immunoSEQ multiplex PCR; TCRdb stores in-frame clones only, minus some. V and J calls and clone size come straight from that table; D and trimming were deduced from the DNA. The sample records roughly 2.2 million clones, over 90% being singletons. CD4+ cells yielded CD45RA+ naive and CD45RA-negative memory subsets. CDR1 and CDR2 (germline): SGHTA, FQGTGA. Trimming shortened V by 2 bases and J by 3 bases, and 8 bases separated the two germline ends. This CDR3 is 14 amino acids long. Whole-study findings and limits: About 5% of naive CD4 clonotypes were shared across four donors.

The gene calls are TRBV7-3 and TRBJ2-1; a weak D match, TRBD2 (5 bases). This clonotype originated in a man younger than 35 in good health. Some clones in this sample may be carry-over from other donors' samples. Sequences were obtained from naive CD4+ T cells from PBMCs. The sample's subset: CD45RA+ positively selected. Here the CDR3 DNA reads TGTGCCAGCAGCTTATACGGGAACTACAATGAGCAGTTCTTC. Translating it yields CASSLYGNYNEQFF.